The 30 T cell receptor beta chains below were found in one sample sequenced in a study of T cells after yellow fever vaccination. TCRdb re-called the 5' RACE reads with MiXCR, one entry per CDR3 protein. Of just under 600,000 distinct CDR3 sequences detected, about 13% appear once; the ten largest clones hold 11% to 15%. This specimen consisted of PBMCs, obtained on the day of the yellow fever booster vaccination. All receptors come from a man aged 30 to 45 who received the YFV17D yellow fever vaccine.

V and J are TRBV6-1 and TRBJ2-3; no firm D call. Germline CDR1 is MNHNS and CDR2 is SASEGT. Trimming cost V 3 bases and J 8 bases, with 9 bases left between them. This CDR3 spans 12 amino acids. CDR3 loop: CASSDRVGTQYF. Written as DNA, the CDR3 is TGTGCCAGCAGTGACCGGGTTGGTACGCAGTATTTT.

A few counts support this clonotype. The chain employs TRBV20-1 and TRBJ1-4; D unresolved. V was trimmed by 4 bases and J by 11 bases, leaving 11 bases between them. Germline V lookup: CDR1 DFQATT, CDR2 SNEGSKA (reference sequence). The length of the CDR3 is 11 residues. The CDR3 is CSANSGWKLFF. Written as DNA, the CDR3 is TGCAGTGCTAATTCCGGATGGAAACTGTTTTTT.

The gene calls are TRBV4-1 and TRBJ1-1, with D perhaps TRBD1 (5 bases). The germline CDR1 and CDR2 sequences are MGHRA and YSYEKL. Trimming stripped 1 base from V and 3 bases from J, with 18 bases between. The CDR3 length is 17 residues. CDR3 nucleotide sequence: TGCGCCAGCAGCCAAGGGTCGGTCGCCCTAGGGGACACTGAAGCTTTCTTT. This encodes CASSQGSVALGDTEAFF.

This clonotype was observed a few times. The chain links TRBV28 to TRBJ1-4; no definite D call. V dropped 6 bases and J dropped 8 bases, with 13 bases sitting between them. CDR1 MDHEN and CDR2 SYDVKM come from the germline V gene. This CDR3 region has 13 residues. DNA of the CDR3: TGTGCCAGCAGCCCAAAAGGTGACGAAAAACTGTTTTTT. It codes for CASSPKGDEKLFF.

Only a few counts were recorded for this clonotype. The chain joins TRBV28 to TRBJ2-1, with D hard to call. Germline values: CDR1 MDHEN, CDR2 SYDVKM. The CDR3 runs 13 residues. V was shortened by 2 bases and J by 6 bases, with 8 bases between the two germline ends. The CDR3 protein is CASSLGRINEQFF. DNA of the CDR3: TGTGCCAGCAGTTTAGGGCGGATCAATGAGCAGTTCTTC.

A few counts support this clonotype. The chain combines TRBV12-5 with TRBJ1-1, with a weak D call TRBD1 (6 bases). Looked up from germline, CDR1 is LGHNT and CDR2 is FRNRAP. CDR3 length: 14 residues. Trimming stripped 2 bases from V and 4 bases from J, with 11 bases between. This CDR3 is CASGLRAGVTEAFF. For the CDR3, the DNA is TGTGCTAGTGGTTTGAGGGCAGGGGTCACTGAAGCTTTCTTT.

In this sample, this clonotype turned up many times. The rearrangement joins TRBV11-2 to TRBJ2-7, with D perhaps assigned TRBD1 or TRBD2 (6 bases each). This CDR3 has 13 residues. Per germline, CDR1 SGHAT and CDR2 FQNNGV. V lost 8 bases to trimming and J lost 0 bases, with 11 bases between them. CDR3 sequence (DNA): TGTGCCAGCTCTAGGGGGGCCTCCTACGAGCAGTACTTC. This translates into CASSRGASYEQYF.

This clonotype occurred a few times. A read error may produce the germline difference seen at one junction end. The chain couples TRBV7-7 to TRBJ2-3; 13 positions match TRBD2. This CDR3 spans 18 amino acids. CDR1 is SSHAT and CDR2 is FNYEAQ in the germline V gene (reference sequence). The DNA for the CDR3 is TGTGCTAGCAGCTTAATGGCTCCGGGACTAGCGGGGACAGATACGCAGTATTTT. It is translated as CASSLMAPGLAGTDTQYF.

This clonotype was seen a few times. The chain couples TRBV20-1 to TRBJ1-5; 9 bases map to TRBD1. The V segment lost 5 bases and the J segment 9 bases; nucleotides outside the gene matches: 8. This CDR3 is built from 13 residues. The V gene's germline CDR1 is DFQATT and CDR2 SNEGSKA (reference sequence). CDR3 in amino acids: CSAGPGTGPPQHF. In DNA form, the CDR3 reads TGCAGTGCTGGACCCGGGACAGGGCCGCCCCAGCATTTT.

This chain connects TRBV10-2 to TRBJ2-1, with D tentatively TRBD1 or TRBD2 (5 bases each). The CDR3 contains 12 residues. V lost 5 bases, J lost 10 bases, and 12 bases lay in between. Per germline, CDR1 WSHSY and CDR2 SAAADI. CDR3 coding DNA: TGCGCCAGCAGTCCGGGGCCGGGCGAGCAGTTCTTC. Translation gives CASSPGPGEQFF.

There are a few counts of this clonotype. The rearrangement joins TRBV7-2 to TRBJ1-2, with a tentative D call TRBD1 (5 bases). V was pared by 0 bases and J by 8 bases, with 16 bases between. CDR3 size: 15 residues. Germline V gene sequence: CDR1 SGHTA, CDR2 FQGNSA. The chain's CDR3 is CASSLAPGGGNGYTF. For the CDR3, the DNA is TGTGCCAGCAGCTTAGCCCCCGGGGGAGGTAACGGCTACACCTTC. The whole variable domain, remainder taken from reference TRBV7-2 and TRBJ1-2, is GAGVSQSPSNKVTEKGKDVELRCDPISGHTALYWYRQSLGQGLEFLIYFQGNSAPDKSGLPSDRFSAERTGGSVSTLTIQRTQQEDSAVYLCASSLAPGGGNGYTFGSGTRLTVV.

J is TRBJ2-1 and V is TRBV19, with D perhaps matching TRBD1 (5 bases). The V end was cut by 8 bases, the J end by 9 bases, with 23 bases between. Germline V gene lookup returns CDR1 LNHDA and CDR2 SQIVND (reference sequence). The CDR3 contains 15 residues. The CDR3 loop is CASFPGIDRNGEQFF. CDR3 in DNA: TGTGCCAGTTTCCCAGGGATCGACCGAAATGGTGAGCAGTTCTTC.

V and J are TRBV12-3 or TRBV12-4 and TRBJ2-1; no firm D call. This CDR3 is built from 15 residues. Trimming left V 6 bases short and J 8 bases short, with 20 bases between. CDR3 region: CASSLTAGEGYEQFF. The CDR3 DNA reads TGTGCCAGCAGCCTGACGGCAGGAGAAGGGTATGAGCAGTTCTTC.

This clonotype came up a few times. This chain uses TRBV20-1 with TRBJ2-3; D is possibly TRBD2 (6 bases). The CDR3 runs to 12 residues. Per the germline V gene, CDR1 is DFQATT and CDR2 is SNEGSKA (reference sequence). The V gene lost 6 bases and the J gene lost 5 bases, with 12 bases spanning the gap. CDR3 coding DNA: TGCAGTGCAGGCGGGAACGGAGATACGCAGTATTTT. Amino acid sequence: CSAGGNGDTQYF.

The V call is TRBV5-1, the J call TRBJ2-7, with a tentative D call TRBD2 (7 bases). The CDR3 loop spans 15 amino acids. V lost 0 bases and J lost 6, with 16 bases in between. Germline V gene lookup returns CDR1 SGHRS and CDR2 YFSETQ. CDR3 sequence (DNA): TGCGCCAGCAGCTTGGAAGGGGGGGTCACGGGCGAGCAGTACTTC. Its translation: CASSLEGGVTGEQYF.

This clonotype was seen repeatedly, ten times or more. The chain employs TRBV5-5 and TRBJ2-3; D remains unclear. There are 16 residues in the CDR3. CDR1 SGHKS and CDR2 YYEKEE come from the germline V gene (reference sequence). The V end was cut by 3 bases, the J end by 1 base, with 15 bases between. The CDR3 nucleotides read TGTGCCAGCAGCTCGACATTTGGGCCCGGCACAGATACGCAGTATTTT. It codes for CASSSTFGPGTDTQYF.

J is TRBJ2-6 and V is TRBV6-5; the D gene is possibly TRBD2 (6 bases). CDR1 and CDR2 from the germline V gene are MNHEY and SVGAGI. Trimming shortened V by 0 bases and J by 2 bases, and 11 bases separated the two germline ends. This CDR3 is built from 17 residues. CDR3 DNA sequence: TGTGCCAGCAGTTACTCGTCGGGGGACGCTGGGGCCAACGTCCTGACTTTC. It translates to CASSYSSGDAGANVLTF.

This clonotype showed up just a few times. The chain employs TRBV4-2 and TRBJ2-7; 8 bases align to TRBD1. Germline CDR1 LGHNA, CDR2 YNFKEQ. The CDR3 runs to 15 residues. Trimming removed 3 bases from V and 2 bases from J; junction bases left unmatched: 6. The CDR3 protein is CASSHGGQVPYEQYF. CDR3 nucleotide sequence: TGTGCCAGCAGCCATGGGGGACAGGTCCCCTACGAGCAGTACTTC.

This chain connects TRBV19 to TRBJ1-1; TRBD1 matches at 7 bases. In germline, CDR1 is LNHDA, CDR2 SQIVND (reference sequence). V dropped 5 bases and J dropped 3; count of bases not matched to a gene: 6. CDR3 length equals 14 residues. The CDR3 spells CASSAGDSYTEAFF. In DNA, the CDR3 is TGTGCCAGTAGTGCGGGGGACAGTTACACTGAAGCTTTCTTT.

This chain joins TRBV29-1 and TRBJ2-1, with 7 bases fitting TRBD2. CDR3 length equals 13 residues. J lost 7 bases, V lost 1 base, and 4 bases had no gene match. Per germline, CDR1 SQVTM and CDR2 ANQGSEA. The CDR3: CSVEGRGSNEQFF. DNA for the CDR3: TGCAGCGTTGAAGGGCGCGGGAGTAATGAGCAGTTCTTC.

This clonotype came up a few times. This sequence joins TRBV13 and TRBJ2-5, with 9 bases lining up with TRBD2. The germline V gene has CDR1 PRHDT and CDR2 FYEKMQ (reference sequence). V was pared by 4 bases and J by 5 bases, with 11 bases of the junction left unmatched. The CDR3 is made up of 16 amino acids. The CDR3 sequence: CASSSFGSGLAETQYF. The CDR3 coding sequence is TGTGCCAGCAGCTCCTTTGGGAGCGGACTAGCGGAGACCCAGTACTTC.

This chain links TRBV18 with TRBJ2-1; D may be TRBD1 (6 bases). V was cut by 1 base and J by 7 bases, with 8 bases left in between. Germline V gene sequence: CDR1 KGHSH, CDR2 LQKENI. The CDR3 is 13 residues long. The DNA of the CDR3 is TGTGCCAGCTCACCACGTCAGGGGAATGAGCAGTTCTTC. Protein: CASSPRQGNEQFF.

The chain carries TRBV4-2 and TRBJ2-7; D is tentatively TRBD1 or TRBD2 (6 bases each). Germline V gene sequence: CDR1 LGHNA, CDR2 YNFKEQ. The CDR3 sequence is 14 residues long. Trimming removed 0 bases from V and 7 bases from J, with 13 bases in between. The CDR3 DNA reads TGTGCCAGCAGCCAAGAATACGGGGGCGATGAGCAGTACTTC. Translating gives CASSQEYGGDEQYF.

This clonotype was counted between two and nine times. The chain joins TRBV2 to TRBJ2-2; 7 nucleotides align to TRBD2. Germline V lookup: CDR1 SNHLY, CDR2 FYNNEI. The CDR3 runs 15 residues. V lost 6 bases and J lost 3; bases outside the gene matches: 7. CDR3 sequence (DNA): TGTGCCAGCAGCTCCCGGGACTACCACACCGGGGAGCTGTTTTTT. Amino acids: CASSSRDYHTGELFF.

This clonotype has just a few counts. This chain uses TRBV29-1 with TRBJ2-3, with D possibly being TRBD1 (5 bases). The germline CDR1 and CDR2 sequences are SQVTM and ANQGSEA. The CDR3 runs to 12 residues. Trimming cost V 7 bases and J 4 bases, with 12 bases left between them. Here the CDR3 reads CSAGRGSDTQYF. CDR3 DNA sequence: TGCAGCGCCGGAAGGGGCTCAGATACGCAGTATTTT.

The genes are TRBV5-5 and TRBJ1-4; D remains unclear. The CDR3 runs 15 residues. V was cut by 0 bases and J by 4 bases, with 10 bases left in between. The germline V gene has CDR1 SGHKS and CDR2 YYEKEE (reference sequence). CDR3 DNA: TGTGCCAGCAGCTTGGGGCTGGCTGTTAATGAAAAACTGTTTTTT. Translated, it gives CASSLGLAVNEKLFF.

The V gene is TRBV25-1, the J gene TRBJ2-7; D ambiguous. The CDR3 runs 13 residues. The germline V gene has CDR1 MGHDK and CDR2 SYGVNS. Between the trimmed V and J ends, which lost 5 bases and 3 bases, there was a span of 11 bases. CDR3 region: CASSKQAGYEQYF. The DNA for the CDR3 is TGTGCCAGCAGTAAGCAGGCAGGCTACGAGCAGTACTTC.

This clonotype was counted between two and nine times. The chain recombines TRBV14 with TRBJ2-3; 12 bases match TRBD2. J gave up 0 bases and V 1 base, and 2 bases lay outside the gene matches. CDR3 length equals 17 residues. Germline CDR1 reads SGHDN; CDR2 reads FVKESK. The CDR3 region has the DNA TGTGCCAGCAGCCAAGCCCTAGCGGGAGGGAGCACAGATACGCAGTATTTT. Residues: CASSQALAGGSTDTQYF. Variable domain in full (rest from reference TRBV14 and TRBJ2-3): EAGVTQFPSHSVIEKGQTVTLRCDPISGHDNLYWYRRVMGKEIKFLLHFVKESKQDESGMPNNRFLAERTGGTYSTLKVQPAELEDSGVYFCASSQALAGGSTDTQYFGPGTRLTVL.

This clonotype was observed a few times. This sequence joins TRBV6-1 and TRBJ1-5; D uncertain. Germline V gene lookup returns CDR1 MNHNS and CDR2 SASEGT. V shed 0 bases and J shed 0 bases, with 6 bases lying between them. The CDR3 sequence is 15 residues long. The CDR3 DNA reads as TGTGCCAGCAGTGAAGCCTCTTATAGCAATCAGCCCCAGCATTTT. This codes for CASSEASYSNQPQHF.

This clonotype showed up just a few times. The chain is built from TRBV7-2 and TRBJ2-1; possibly TRBD1 for D (6 bases). Germline CDR1 is SGHTA and CDR2 is FQGNSA. The CDR3 loop spans 15 amino acids. Between the trimmed V and J ends, which lost 2 bases and 2 bases, there was a span of 10 bases. CDR3 in DNA: TGTGCCAGCAGCTTATGGGGACAACCCTACAATGAGCAGTTCTTC. Encoded protein: CASSLWGQPYNEQFF.